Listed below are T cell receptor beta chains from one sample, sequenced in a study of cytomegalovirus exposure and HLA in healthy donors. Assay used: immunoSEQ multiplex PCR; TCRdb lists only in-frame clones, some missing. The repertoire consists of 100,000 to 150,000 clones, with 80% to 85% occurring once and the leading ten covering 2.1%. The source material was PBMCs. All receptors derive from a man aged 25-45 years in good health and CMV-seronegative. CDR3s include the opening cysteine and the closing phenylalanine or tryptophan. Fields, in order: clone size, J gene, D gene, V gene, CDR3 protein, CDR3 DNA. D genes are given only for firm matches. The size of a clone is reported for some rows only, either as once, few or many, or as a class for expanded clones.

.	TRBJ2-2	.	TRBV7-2	CASSFPPGATGELFF	TGTGCCAGCAGCTTCCCCCCAGGGGCCACCGGGGAGCTGTTTTTT
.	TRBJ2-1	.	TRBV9	CASSDGGAGSNEQFF	TGTGCCAGCAGTGATGGAGGGGCAGGGTCCAATGAGCAGTTCTTC
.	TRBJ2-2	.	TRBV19	CASSMLGTGELFF	TGTGCCAGTAGTATGCTTGGGACAGGGGAGCTGTTTTTT
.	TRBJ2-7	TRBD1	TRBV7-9	CASSQRRGTGFIYEQYF	TGTGCCAGCAGCCAACGGCGCGGGACAGGGTTCATCTACGAGCAGTACTTC
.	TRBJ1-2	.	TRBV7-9	CASSLEVEGLGYTF	TGTGCCAGCAGCTTAGAGGTGGAGGGACTGGGCTACACCTTC
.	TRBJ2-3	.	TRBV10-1	CASSESVGAIAGTDTQYF	TGCGCCAGCAGTGAGTCGGTGGGGGCGATCGCCGGCACAGATACGCAGTATTTT
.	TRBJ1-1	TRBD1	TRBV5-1	CASSPGTVLRPTNTEAFF	TGCGCCAGCAGCCCGGGGACAGTCCTACGCCCGACGAACACTGAAGCTTTCTTT
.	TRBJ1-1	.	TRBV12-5	CASGTQNTEAFF	TGTGCTAGTGGGACACAGAACACTGAAGCTTTCTTT
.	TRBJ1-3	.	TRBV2	CASSEYQVDSGNTIYF	TGTGCCAGCAGTGAATATCAGGTGGACTCTGGAAACACCATATATTTT
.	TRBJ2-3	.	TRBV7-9	CASSLEGTDAPDTQYF	TGTGCCAGCAGCTTAGAAGGGACTGACGCACCGGATACGCAGTATTTT
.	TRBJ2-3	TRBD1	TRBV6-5	CASRQGAVDTQYF	TGTGCCAGCCGACAGGGGGCGGTAGATACGCAGTATTTT
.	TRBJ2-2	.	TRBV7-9	CASSPTMDSRFTGELFF	TGTGCCAGCAGCCCGACGATGGACAGTAGGTTCACCGGGGAGCTGTTTTTT
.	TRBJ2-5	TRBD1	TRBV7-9	CASSIDRELETQYF	TGTGCCAGCAGCATAGACAGGGAGCTTGAGACCCAGTACTTC
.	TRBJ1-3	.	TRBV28	CASTSSSGNTIYF	TGTGCCAGCACATCGAGCTCTGGAAACACCATATATTTT
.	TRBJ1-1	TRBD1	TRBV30	CAGDRVNTEAFF	TGTGCCGGGGACAGGGTGAACACTGAAGCTTTCTTT
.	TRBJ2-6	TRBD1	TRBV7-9	CASSGQGQFSGANVLTF	TGTGCCAGCTCCGGACAGGGACAATTCTCTGGGGCCAACGTCCTGACTTTC
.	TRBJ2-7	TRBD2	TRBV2	CASKRDYLYEQYF	TGTGCCAGCAAAAGGGACTACCTATACGAGCAGTACTTC
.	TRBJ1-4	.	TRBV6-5	CASSSSGTSREKLFF	TGTGCCAGCAGTTCCTCCGGGACTTCTAGGGAAAAACTGTTTTTT
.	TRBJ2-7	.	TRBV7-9	CASSLGAGNEQYF	TGTGCCAGCAGCTTAGGGGCAGGGAACGAGCAGTACTTC
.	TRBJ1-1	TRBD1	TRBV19	CASSIGDRDTEAFF	TGTGCCAGTAGTATCGGAGACAGGGACACTGAAGCTTTCTTT
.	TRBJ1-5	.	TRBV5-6	CASSLQGGNQPQHF	TGTGCCAGCAGCTTACAGGGAGGCAATCAGCCCCAGCATTTT
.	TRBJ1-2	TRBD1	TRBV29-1	CSVEGQGVGGYTF	TGCAGCGTTGAGGGACAGGGGGTCGGTGGCTACACCTTC
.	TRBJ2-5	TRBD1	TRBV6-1	CAAVQGAVGTQYF	TGTGCCGCAGTTCAGGGGGCGGTCGGGACCCAGTACTTC
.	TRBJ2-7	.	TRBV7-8	CASSLAALGSGTSYEQYF	TGTGCCAGCAGCTTAGCCGCCCTAGGAAGCGGCACCTCCTACGAGCAGTACTTC
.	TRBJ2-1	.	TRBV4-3	CASSQEASVSYEQFF	TGCGCCAGCAGCCAAGAGGCTAGTGTAAGTTATGAGCAGTTCTTC
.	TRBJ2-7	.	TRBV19	CASSIMSGDYEQYF	TGTGCCAGTAGTATAATGTCAGGGGACTACGAGCAGTACTTC
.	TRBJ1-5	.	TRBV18	CASSPSPDQPQHF	TGTGCCAGCTCACCGAGCCCGGATCAGCCCCAGCATTTT
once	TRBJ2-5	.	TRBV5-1	CASSLVGSEGETQYF	TGCGCCAGCAGCTTGGTCGGTAGCGAGGGAGAGACCCAGTACTTC
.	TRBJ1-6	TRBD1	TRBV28	CASRPWTGQVAEGNSPLHF	TGTGCCAGCAGGCCTTGGACGGGACAGGTGGCCGAAGGGAATTCACCCCTCCACTTT
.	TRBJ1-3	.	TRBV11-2	CASSRGGPSGNTIYF	TGTGCCAGCAGCCGGGGGGGTCCCTCTGGAAACACCATATATTTT
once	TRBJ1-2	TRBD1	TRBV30	CAWSARQGYGYTF	TGTGCCTGGAGCGCGCGACAGGGCTATGGCTACACCTTC
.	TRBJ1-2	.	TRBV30	CAWSLGGAYGYTF	TGTGCCTGGAGCCTAGGGGGGGCCTATGGCTACACCTTC
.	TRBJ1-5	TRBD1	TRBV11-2	CASSLDPGTVFYQPQHF	TGTGCCAGCAGCTTAGATCCCGGGACAGTATTTTATCAGCCCCAGCATTTT
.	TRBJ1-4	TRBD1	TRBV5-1	CASSGRDREGEKLFF	TGCGCCAGCAGCGGACGGGACAGGGAAGGCGAAAAACTGTTTTTT
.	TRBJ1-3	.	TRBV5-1	CASSLGEDSGNTIYF	TGCGCCAGCAGCCTGGGGGAGGACTCTGGAAACACCATATATTTT
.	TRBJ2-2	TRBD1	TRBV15	CATSRDRAIVGELFF	TGTGCCACCAGCAGGGACAGGGCGATAGTCGGGGAGCTGTTTTTT
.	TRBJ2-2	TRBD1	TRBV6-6	CASSYSADRAAGELFF	TGTGCCAGCAGTTACTCGGCGGACAGGGCGGCCGGGGAGCTGTTTTTT
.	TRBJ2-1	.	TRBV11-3	CASSFRGKIEQFF	TGTGCCAGCAGCTTCAGGGGAAAGATAGAGCAGTTCTTC
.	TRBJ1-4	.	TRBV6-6	CASSYSKGRGVEKLFF	TGTGCCAGCAGTTACTCGAAGGGGAGGGGTGTTGAAAAACTGTTTTTT
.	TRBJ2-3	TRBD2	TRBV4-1	CASSQEALAGGNTDTQYF	TGCGCCAGCAGCCAAGAGGCGCTAGCGGGGGGAAACACAGATACGCAGTATTTT
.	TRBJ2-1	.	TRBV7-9	CASSPPRTADYNEQFF	TGTGCCAGCAGCCCACCCAGGACAGCCGACTACAATGAGCAGTTCTTC
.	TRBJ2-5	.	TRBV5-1	CASSIDRLYQETQYF	TGCGCCAGCAGCATCGACAGACTGTACCAAGAGACCCAGTACTTC
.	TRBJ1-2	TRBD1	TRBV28	CASKVDGRGDGYTF	TGTGCCAGCAAAGTCGATGGCAGGGGGGACGGCTACACCTTC
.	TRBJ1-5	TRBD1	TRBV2	CASIGTGGGEFQPQHF	TGTGCCAGCATCGGGACAGGGGGCGGGGAGTTTCAGCCCCAGCATTTT
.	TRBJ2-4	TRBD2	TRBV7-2	CASSLRLAGDSQYF	TGTGCCAGCAGCTTGAGACTAGCGGGGGACAGTCAGTACTTC
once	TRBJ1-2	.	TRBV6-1	CATASVAYGYTF	TGTGCTACAGCATCAGTCGCCTATGGCTACACCTTC